The sample holds a few counts of the clone carrying this T cell receptor beta chain. Its antigen is still unknown. Libraries of TCR beta came from quantitative 5'-RACE with molecular barcodes. TCRdb re-analysed the 5' RACE reads in MiXCR, keeping a single row per CDR3 protein. This repertoire shows 500,000 or so distinct CDR3 sequences, 5.3% found once; its top ten account for around 3.5%. The record originates from a study of CD8 T cells in ankylosing spondylitis. This CDR3 comprises 13 residues. Trimming at V came to 9 bases and at J to 4 bases, leaving 8 bases not matched to a gene. CDR1 is ENHRY and CDR2 is SYGVKD in the germline V gene. Study findings and constraints: Made up of fewer than ten highly homologous variants, a TCR beta motif appeared characteristic of ankylosing spondylitis blood. The authors reported significant enrichment of disease-linked clones in matched ankylosing spondylitis synovial fluid. Disease-linked clones had a CD8+ phenotype and relatively low frequency in peripheral blood.

This TCR came from a male donor with ankylosing spondylitis. The chain couples TRBV10-3 to TRBJ2-5; 7 positions agree with TRBD2. Sequences were obtained from blood, either unsorted or a sorted T cell fraction (not recorded which). CDR3 amino acids: CAIRGEIGETQYF. CDR3 DNA sequence: TGTGCCATACGGGGGGAGATCGGAGAGACCCAGTACTTC.